Listed below are T cell receptor beta chains from one sample, sequenced in a study of blood T cells in healthy people across ages. From the 5' RACE reads, TCRdb called clonotypes with MiXCR, one entry per CDR3 protein. The table records 850,000 to 1,000,000 distinct CDR3 sequences, about 44% of them present only once. What was sequenced was blood. The source of these receptors is a man aged 30 to 45 in good health. Each CDR3 is given with its conserved first and last residue. A D gene is named only where the DNA matches it firmly. Expanded clones get a size class; other rows say once, few or many, or leave the size out.

few,-,TRBV5-1,TRBJ2-7,TGCGCCAGCAGCTTGGGGGACAACTACGAGCAGTACTTC,CASSLGDNYEQYF
few,-,TRBV6-6,TRBJ2-7,TGTGCTTCTGTCCTGAAGTCCTCCTACGAGCAGTACTTC,CASVLKSSYEQYF
few,-,TRBV7-2,TRBJ2-1,TGTGCCAGCAGCTTAAGGCGGATGGGCCTGGAGCAGTTCTTC,CASSLRRMGLEQFF
-,-,TRBV6-5,TRBJ1-1,TGTGCCAGCAGTTCTCAGGGGCGGGCCACTGAAGCTTTCTTT,CASSSQGRATEAFF
-,-,TRBV25-1,TRBJ2-7,TGTGCCAGCAGTGAAGCCCCCCCCCGGTACGAGCAGTACTTC,CASSEAPPRYEQYF
few,TRBD1,TRBV27,TRBJ1-2,TGTGCCAGCAGTTTGGGTCAGGGGGCAAGGGGCTATGGCTACACCTTC,CASSLGQGARGYGYTF
-,-,TRBV7-2,TRBJ1-1,TGTGCCAGCAGCTTAGCCGCCACTCAAGTAGCCACTGAAGCTTTCTTT,CASSLAATQVATEAFF
few,TRBD2,TRBV12-3/TRBV12-4,TRBJ2-3,TGTGCCAGCAGTTCTAGCGGGGGCCTCACAGATACGCAGTATTTT,CASSSSGGLTDTQYF
-,-,TRBV4-3,TRBJ2-1,TGCTCCAGCAGCCAAGAAGGGAGCGGTTCCTACAATGAGCAGTTCTTC,CSSSQEGSGSYNEQFF
many,-,TRBV20-1,TRBJ2-1,TGCAGTGCTAGAGATTTCGGGATCTCCTACAATGAGCAGTTCTTC,CSARDFGISYNEQFF
-,-,TRBV30,TRBJ2-5,TGTGCCTGGAGTGTACAAGAGACCCAGTACTTC,CAWSVQETQYF
few,TRBD1,TRBV15,TRBJ1-2,TGTGCCACCAGCAGGAAAAGACAGGGGTCTGGCTACACCTTC,CATSRKRQGSGYTF
-,-,TRBV2,TRBJ2-5,TGTGCCAGCATCCCGAGAGGGGAAGAGACCCAGTACTTC,CASIPRGEETQYF
few,-,TRBV4-2,TRBJ1-2,TGTGCCAGCAGCCAAGATAAGGCGGGCTACACCTTC,CASSQDKAGYTF
-,TRBD1,TRBV9,TRBJ2-1,TGTGCCAGCAGCGCCCGGGACAGCTCCTACAATGAGCAGTTCTTC,CASSARDSSYNEQFF
-,-,TRBV29-1,TRBJ2-7,TGCAGCGTTGAATTAGACGAGCAGTACTTC,CSVELDEQYF
-,-,TRBV5-6,TRBJ1-5,TGTGCCAGCAGCAGGGGTTTCCCCAATCAGCCCCAGCATTTT,CASSRGFPNQPQHF
-,-,TRBV28,TRBJ2-7,TGTGCCAGCAGTACAGCGGGACAGAACTTCTACGAGCAGTACTTC,CASSTAGQNFYEQYF
once,-,TRBV4-2,TRBJ2-1,TGTGCCAGCAGCCAAGATATCGGGGGCTCCTACAATGAGCAGTTCTTC,CASSQDIGGSYNEQFF
few,-,TRBV27,TRBJ2-7,TGTGCCAGCAGTATTGATAGGGGGGGCAATCGGGAGCAGTACTTC,CASSIDRGGNREQYF
-,TRBD2,TRBV20-1,TRBJ2-3,TGCAGTGCTAGCCAGACTAGCGGGGGAAGAGGAGATACGCAGTATTTT,CSASQTSGGRGDTQYF
few,TRBD1,TRBV5-1,TRBJ1-6,TGCGCCAGCAGCGGACGGGACAGACAGAATTCACCCCTCCACTTT,CASSGRDRQNSPLHF
few,TRBD2,TRBV5-1,TRBJ2-7,TGCGCCAGCAGCCCAGGGACTACCACCTACGAGCAGTACTTC,CASSPGTTTYEQYF
few,-,TRBV6-2/TRBV6-3,TRBJ2-5,TGTGCCAGCAGTTATGGTCTCGGGGAGGAGACCCAGTACTTC,CASSYGLGEETQYF
-,TRBD1,TRBV29-1,TRBJ1-4,TGCAGCGTTGAAGATGGGGAGGACAGGGAACTGTTTTTT,CSVEDGEDRELFF
-,-,TRBV20-1,TRBJ1-1,TGCAGTGCTAGAGCACACCTAAAAACGAACACTGAAGCTTTCTTT,CSARAHLKTNTEAFF
-,TRBD2,TRBV5-1,TRBJ2-3,TGCGCCAGCAGCTTGCTAGCGGGGTCCACAGATACGCAGAATTTT,CASSLLAGSTDTQNF
-,-,TRBV10-3,TRBJ1-5,TGTGCCATCAGTGACCCCCTAACTCCGACAACTCTCGAGAATCAGCCCCAGCATTTT,CAISDPLTPTTLENQPQHF
-,TRBD2,TRBV4-3,TRBJ2-3,TGCGCCAGCAGCCAAGATACAGCGGGGCTCGGCACAGATACGCAGTATTTT,CASSQDTAGLGTDTQYF
-,-,TRBV7-2,TRBJ2-7,TGTGCCAGCAGCCCCGTGGGCTTCGCCTACGAGCAGTACTTC,CASSPVGFAYEQYF
-,TRBD2,TRBV7-9,TRBJ2-5,TGTGCCAGCAGCTTACCCCTAGCGGGGTTAGAGACCCAGTACTTC,CASSLPLAGLETQYF
-,-,TRBV5-1,TRBJ2-1,TGCGCCAGCAGCTCTGGGGGTTTGGGGGGCTCCTACAATGAGCAGTTCTTC,CASSSGGLGGSYNEQFF
-,-,TRBV7-2,TRBJ2-4,TGTGCCAGCAGCCTTTGGGAGGGGGCAGCCAAAAACATTCAGTACTTC,CASSLWEGAAKNIQYF
-,TRBD2,TRBV6-2/TRBV6-3,TRBJ2-3,TGTGCCAGCAGTTACCCGGGTAGCGGGGGGACCGAAGTCACAGATACGCAGTATTTT,CASSYPGSGGTEVTDTQYF
few,-,TRBV6-5,TRBJ1-1,TGTGCCAGCCAGCTCGGAGACACTGAAGCTTTCTTT,CASQLGDTEAFF
few,TRBD1,TRBV7-3,TRBJ2-3,TGTGCCAGCCGGGACAGGGGGCCCACAGATACGCAGTATTTT,CASRDRGPTDTQYF
-,-,TRBV5-1,TRBJ2-3,TGCGCCAGCAGCTTGCTAGGACAGAACACAGATACGCAGTATTTT,CASSLLGQNTDTQYF
-,TRBD1,TRBV6-6,TRBJ2-7,TGTGCCAGCAACAACGACAGGGCACCCTACGAGCAGTACTTC,CASNNDRAPYEQYF
many,TRBD1,TRBV20-1,TRBJ2-7,TGCAGTGCTAGATTGGGGACAGGGGATATCTACGAGCAGTACTTC,CSARLGTGDIYEQYF
few,-,TRBV12-3/TRBV12-4,TRBJ2-4,TGTGCCAGCAGTGGGGGAAACATTCAGTACTTC,CASSGGNIQYF
-,-,TRBV5-1,TRBJ2-1,TGCGCCAGCAGCCCCCATCCGACAGACACCTACAATGAGCAGTTCTTC,CASSPHPTDTYNEQFF
-,-,TRBV9,TRBJ1-4,TGTGCCAGCAGCGTACGCCAGGGTCGGGAAAAACTGTTTTTT,CASSVRQGREKLFF
once,-,TRBV20-1,TRBJ2-7,TGCAGTGCTAGTTTAGGGGACAACGAGCGGTACTTC,CSASLGDNERYF
many,-,TRBV10-2,TRBJ2-7,TGCGCCAGCAGTGACGTACCTCACAGCTCCTACGAGCAGTACTTC,CASSDVPHSSYEQYF
few,-,TRBV12-3/TRBV12-4,TRBJ2-3,TGTGCCAGCACCCTAGGACAGACAGATACGCAGTATTTT,CASTLGQTDTQYF
-,-,TRBV5-1,TRBJ2-4,TGCGCCAGCAGCGCAGAGGGCACGAGCATTCAGTACTTC,CASSAEGTSIQYF
-,-,TRBV6-6,TRBJ2-7,TGTGCCAGCACCAGGGGTCCCTACGAGCAGTACTTC,CASTRGPYEQYF